The clone carrying this T cell receptor beta chain was recorded a few times. Its specificity is unknown. Germline V gives CDR1 SEHNR, CDR2 FQNEAQ (reference sequence). The V end was cut by 5 bases, the J end by 0 bases, with 16 bases between. The CDR3 sequence is 16 residues long. The data belong to a study of response to subunit inactivated influenza vaccine. Study-wide results and caveats: It was suggested by the authors that few new T cells are recruited by each seasonal influenza vaccination.

Via MiXCR, TCRdb re-called the RT-PCR reads, giving one row per CDR3 protein. The sample lists about 570,000 distinct CDR3 sequences; around 11% were seen once. V and J are TRBV7-9 and TRBJ2-5; D gene ambiguous. The origin of this receptor is a man aged 50 or older who received an inactivated influenza vaccine. The starting material was PBMCs from blood, obtained on the day of vaccination. The CDR3 DNA sequence: TGTGCCAGCAGCAAAAGGGCGTGGCCGCACCAAGAGACCCAGTACTTC. It specifies CASSKRAWPHQETQYF.